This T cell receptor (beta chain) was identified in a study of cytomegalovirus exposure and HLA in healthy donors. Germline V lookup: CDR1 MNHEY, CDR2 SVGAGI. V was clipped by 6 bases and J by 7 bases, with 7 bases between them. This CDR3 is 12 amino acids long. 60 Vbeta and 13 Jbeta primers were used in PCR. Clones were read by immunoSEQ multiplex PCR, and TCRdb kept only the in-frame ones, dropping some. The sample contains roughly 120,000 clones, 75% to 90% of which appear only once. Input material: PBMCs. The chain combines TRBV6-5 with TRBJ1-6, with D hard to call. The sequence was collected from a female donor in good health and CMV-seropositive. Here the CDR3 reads CASRGGNSPLHF. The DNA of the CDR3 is TGTGCCAGCAGGGGAGGAAATTCACCCCTCCACTTT.